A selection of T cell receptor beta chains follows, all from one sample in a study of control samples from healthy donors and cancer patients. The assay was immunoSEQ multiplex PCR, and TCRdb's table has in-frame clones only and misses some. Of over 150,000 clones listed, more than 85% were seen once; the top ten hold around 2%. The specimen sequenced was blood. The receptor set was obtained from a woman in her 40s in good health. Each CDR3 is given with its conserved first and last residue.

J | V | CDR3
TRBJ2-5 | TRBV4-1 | CASSVPGQGGPSAQETQYF
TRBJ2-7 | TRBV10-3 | CAISADGQAGFF
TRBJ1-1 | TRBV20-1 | CSASQTNTEAFF
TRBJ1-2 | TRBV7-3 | CASSLGGFRGYTF
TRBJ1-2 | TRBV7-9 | CASSPEVPGGYTF
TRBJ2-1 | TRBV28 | CASSSLAGSYNEQFF
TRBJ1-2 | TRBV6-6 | CASSYEVRDAYGYTF
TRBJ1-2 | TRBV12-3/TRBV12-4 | CASSLSVSDGYTF
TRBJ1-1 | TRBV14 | CASSSFPGGTEAFF
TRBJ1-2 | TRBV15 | CATSRDLSGQQNGYTF
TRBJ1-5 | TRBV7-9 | CASSQAGQGAFQPQHF
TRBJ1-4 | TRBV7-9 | CASSPRDLGLIF
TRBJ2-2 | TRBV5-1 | CASSPGASGGELFF
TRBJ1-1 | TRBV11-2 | CASSSQVRNTEAFF
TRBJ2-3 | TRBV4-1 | CASSQDPSGGAGTQYF
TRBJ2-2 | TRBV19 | CASSIIFGTANTGELFF
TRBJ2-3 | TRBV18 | CASVSRGGTDTQYF
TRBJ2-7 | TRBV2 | CASSEAGQGIREQYF
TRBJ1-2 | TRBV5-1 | CASSPRTLNYGYTF
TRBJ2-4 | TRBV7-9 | CASSPTGWAKNIQYF
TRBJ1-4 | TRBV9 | CASSVTGQGGREKLFF
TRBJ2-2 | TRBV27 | CASSWGKGGELFF
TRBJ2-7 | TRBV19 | CASSLGTPGQGFYEQYF
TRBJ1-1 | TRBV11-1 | CASSRGRGRGTEAFF
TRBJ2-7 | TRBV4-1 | CASSLGSSSGIPEQYF
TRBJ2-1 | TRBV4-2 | CASSQVRRVDEQFF
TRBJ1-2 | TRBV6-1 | CASSERGEKGYTF
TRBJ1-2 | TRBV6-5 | CASSYSRGTNYGYTF
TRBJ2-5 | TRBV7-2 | CASSSRRASGETQYF
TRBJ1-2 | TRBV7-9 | CASSVDRYNGYTF
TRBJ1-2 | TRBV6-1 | CASSENGRTSPLYTF
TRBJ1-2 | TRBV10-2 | CASSDFILLGGYTF
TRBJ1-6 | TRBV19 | CATSDSGPFHNSPLHF
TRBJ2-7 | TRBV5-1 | CASSLGGGEFEQYF
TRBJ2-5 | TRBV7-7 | CASSTSSSRETQYF
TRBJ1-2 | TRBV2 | CATATSGQNFYGYTF
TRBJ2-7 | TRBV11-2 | CASSLGRNEQYF
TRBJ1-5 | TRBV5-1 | CASSPGTGGHQPQHF
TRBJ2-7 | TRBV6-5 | CASSITGAYEQYF
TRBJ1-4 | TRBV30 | CAWGNDLATNEKLFF
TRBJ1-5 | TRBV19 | CASSPQGGQPQHF
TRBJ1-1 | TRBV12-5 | CASGLETTGDAFF
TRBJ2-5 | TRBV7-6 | CASSFFAGGPPETQYF
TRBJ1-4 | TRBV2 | CASSGQWNEKLFF
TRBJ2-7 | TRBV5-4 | CASRRAEEVAESYF
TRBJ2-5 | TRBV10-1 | CASSSRRDSQETQYF
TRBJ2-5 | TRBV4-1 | CASSHGGGAAETQYF
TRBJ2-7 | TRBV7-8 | CASSPVDYYEQYF
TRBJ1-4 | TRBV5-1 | CASSLESPGGNEKLFF